The TCR beta chain under discussion was sequenced for a study of T cell repertoires in cytomegalovirus infection (dated by TCRdb to about 2019). About the full investigation: Donor HLA type was relevant to the analysis, because carriage of CMV infection together with the matching HLA type was indicated by public TCR beta signatures. What the work shows at the level of the full study, not this receptor alone: The ex vivo response was dominated by HLA-C-restricted CMV-specific TCR beta clonotypes, which also provided the single most frequent clonotype in two of eight donors. Cumulative frequency of public TCR beta family members discriminated carriers of CMV infection plus the relevant HLA type in this cohort and an independent approximately 350-donor cohort.

This clonotype was detected only a few times. This clone's antigen is unknown. Base-call qualities are not available, and no considerably larger clone is one nucleotide away. Sequencing used an Illumina HiSeq 1500. TCRdb reprocessing: public reads trimmed at Q25 with fastp, clones called with MiXCR, in-frame beta chains kept. Each CDR3 protein gets just one entry, which takes the most common genes and DNA from the rows behind it. This sample lists fewer than 550,000 distinct CDR3 sequences; approximately 10% were detected once. Jointly, the top ten make up roughly 10% of the sample. Sequenced material: PBMCs. This receptor was obtained from a human donor in good health (CMV status not recorded). Some clones in this sample may be carry-over from other donors' samples.

The nucleotide sequence reads as follows: TGTGCCATCAGTGAACTAGCGGGAGTGGGCGGGGAGCTGTTTTTT. It is translated as CAISELAGVGGELFF. Recombination linked TRBV10-3 to TRBJ2-2; 11 central bases correspond to TRBD2. There are 15 amino acids in the CDR3, from cysteine to phenylalanine inclusive. Only the CDR3 DNA stays, 45 bases, in frame from base 1. The germline V end is reduced by 3 bases and the J end by 7 bases; junction bases left unmatched: 4. CDR1 and CDR2 are drawn from the germline V gene: ENHRY, SYGVKD.